This T cell receptor beta chain comes out of a study of T cell responses to AZD1222 COVID-19 vaccine. General study results and limits: Compared with day 0, the breadth and depth of the Spike-specific TCR repertoire rose significantly after two doses of AZD1222.

The count of this clone is one. Antigen: not known. The same CDR3 is also encoded by other DNA sequences in this sample. Germline CDR1 reads MDHEN; CDR2 reads SYDVKM. The CDR3 length is 14 residues. The junction had 3 bases not matched to a gene; V was cut back by 6 bases and J by 3 bases. Libraries were prepared by immunoSEQ multiplex PCR; TCRdb keeps only in-frame clonotypes and omits some of them. Here the sample spans approximately 190,000 clones, more than 75% being singletons. Source: peripheral blood, taken on day 0 of MenACWY control vaccination. This rearrangement joins TRBV28 to TRBJ2-7; 12 bases align to TRBD1. The receptor was isolated from an adult in good health. The chain's CDR3 is CASSGTGGSYEQYF. CDR3 DNA sequence: TGTGCCAGCAGCGGGACAGGGGGCAGCTACGAGCAGTACTTC.